This T cell receptor beta chain was documented in a study of T cells in Graves' hyperthyroidism and ophthalmopathy. Each diagnosis drew on symptoms, thyroxine, TRAb, thyroid ultrasound and orbital computed tomography findings. Amplification targeted TCR beta CDR3 regions from RNA transcripts. First-round RT-PCR targeting the TCR CDR3 was performed with the HTBI primer set. TCRdb called the multiplex PCR reads again in MiXCR, with one record for every CDR3 protein. This table holds a few hundred thousand distinct CDR3 sequences, 40% to 55% found once. General study findings and limits: It was a median about 6 months before onset that the model predicted ophthalmopathy. From stable hyperthyroidism, ophthalmopathy was separated by a 13 V-J model.

Comment on this clonotype: As yet, its antigen is unknown. A read error may produce the germline difference seen at one junction end.

Sequenced: peripheral blood or thyroid tissue (not recorded which). The clonotype was recovered from an adult woman with Graves' disease, either hyperthyroidism or ophthalmopathy (not recorded which).

CDR3 coding DNA: TGTGCCATCAGTGAGAGGGGCTCTGGGAACACCATATATTTT. It translates to CAISERGSGNTIYF. The chain employs TRBV10-3 and TRBJ1-3, with D perhaps matching TRBD1 (5 bases). Germline assignment: CDR1 ENHRY and CDR2 SYGVKD. The CDR3 sequence is 14 residues long.